The T cell receptor (beta chain) under discussion was sequenced for a study of blood T cell repertoires in COVID-19. The CDR3 length is 14 residues. Germline CDR1 is LGHDT and CDR2 is YNNKEL (reference sequence). Trimming cost V 6 bases and J 5 bases, with 16 bases left between them. Assay used: immunoSEQ multiplex PCR; TCRdb lists only in-frame clones, some missing. Here the sample spans just under 90,000 clones, roughly 90% being singletons. The rearrangement uses TRBV3-1 (or the pseudogene TRBV3-2) and TRBJ1-2; D gene uncertain. The TCR comes from a man aged 55-75 years with acute or convalescent COVID-19. The specimen sequenced was peripheral blood. The CDR3 sequence: CASRPDGEGYGYTF. In DNA, the CDR3 is TGTGCCAGCAGGCCCGACGGAGAAGGATATGGCTACACCTTC.